This note documents a single T cell receptor (beta chain) sequence. Its specificity is not known. The data are from a study of Ad26.COV2.S vaccination and SARS-CoV-2 variants. Background on the study: Vaccine-arm donor from the placebo-controlled COV1001 Ad26.COV2.S trial. The study gave Ad26.COV2.S intramuscularly, once or twice 56 days apart.

Trimming took 4 bases from V and 8 from J; bases not matched to a gene: 8. The CDR3 length is 14 residues. Germline V CDR1 and CDR2: SGHRS, YFSETQ. Clones were sequenced by immunoSEQ multiplex PCR, and TCRdb holds only the in-frame ones, with some missing. This table holds a few hundred thousand clones, roughly 87% found once. Study-wide results and caveats: Assessments of TCR breadth and depth may have underestimated the total T cell responses.

As for treatment: 19 received Ad26.COV2.S at low or high dose, single or two shots; about 5 received placebo; per-sample allocation not given. The samples were gathered on day 63 after the first injection of vaccine or placebo. This clonotype was obtained from a person between 18 and 60 years old who received the Ad26.COV2.S COVID-19 vaccine or a placebo. The sequencing here drew on peripheral blood, taken in a trial of Ad26.COV2.S vaccine versus placebo. This rearrangement joins TRBV5-1 to TRBJ1-2; TRBD1 matches at 10 bases. The CDR3 DNA is TGCGCCAGCAGCACTCGGACAGGGGGAAACGGCTACACCTTC. Translating gives CASSTRTGGNGYTF.